One and the same sample provided the 27 T cell receptor beta chains below, sequenced in a study of T-cell reconstitution after alpha-beta-depleted transplantation in children. Preparation of the TCRbeta library used unique molecular identifiers. MiXCR was run by TCRdb on the PCR reads, yielding one entry per CDR3 protein. This repertoire shows about 830,000 distinct CDR3 sequences, 16% found once; its top ten account for under 6%. The material sequenced was PBMCs, mostly from graft donor cells, taken 360 days after TCRalphabeta/CD19-depleted stem cell transplant. The receptors stem from a male patient younger than 18 who had a stem cell transplant for acute lymphoblastic leukemia, so the T cells may come from the graft donor.

The chain has TRBV11-1 and TRBJ2-6; perhaps D is TRBD1 or TRBD2 (5 bases each). This CDR3 has 21 residues. The germline V gene encodes CDR1 SGHAT and CDR2 FQDESV (reference sequence). With 1 base removed from V and 0 bases from J, the gap between germline ends came to 22 bases. CDR3 region: CASSLELGRTGTISGANVLTF. DNA for the CDR3: TGTGCCAGCAGCTTAGAGCTGGGGAGAACAGGCACCATCTCTGGGGCCAACGTCCTGACTTTC.

There are many counts of this clonotype. The gene calls are TRBV27 and TRBJ2-1; 11 bases agree with TRBD2. Unmatched junction bases numbered 16, after V lost 2 bases and J lost 4 bases. The germline CDR1 and CDR2 sequences are MNHEY and SMNVEV (reference sequence). The CDR3 is made up of 20 amino acids. The CDR3 here is CASSLGFSGRAFALYNEQFF. The CDR3 DNA reads as TGTGCCAGCAGTTTAGGGTTTAGCGGGAGGGCCTTCGCCCTTTACAATGAGCAGTTCTTC.

This clonotype has a handful of counts. The rearrangement joins TRBV29-1 to TRBJ2-1; D uncertain. This CDR3 is built from 13 residues. In germline, CDR1 is SQVTM, CDR2 ANQGSEA. Trimming removed 8 bases from V and 2 bases from J, with 13 bases in between. CDR3 DNA sequence: TGCAGCCCCCGCCGGGCCCCCTACAATGAGCAGTTCTTC. Protein: CSPRRAPYNEQFF.

The genes are TRBV2 and TRBJ2-1, with a weak D call TRBD2 (6 bases). Germline V lookup: CDR1 SNHLY, CDR2 FYNNEI. V lost 7 bases and J lost 0, with 10 bases in between. CDR3 length: 14 amino acids. The CDR3 coding sequence is TGTGCCAGCAAGGAGACTAGCTCCTACAATGAGCAGTTCTTC. Protein sequence: CASKETSSYNEQFF.

The chain employs TRBV7-2 and TRBJ1-2; no reliable D call. The CDR3 sequence is 14 residues long. With 3 bases removed from V and 4 bases from J, the gap between germline ends came to 12 bases. In germline, CDR1 is SGHTA, CDR2 FQGNSA. The CDR3 DNA sequence: TGTGCCAGCAGCTTGGATGGTAGCATCTATGGCTACACCTTC. Protein product: CASSLDGSIYGYTF.

Only a few counts were recorded for this clonotype. The V call is TRBV7-3, the J call TRBJ1-1; maybe TRBD1 (5 bases). Germline values: CDR1 SGHTA, CDR2 FQGTGA. Trimming left V 6 bases short and J 4 bases short, with 15 bases between. The CDR3 extends over 14 amino acids. CDR3 sequence: CASRGSREGTEAFF. CDR3 in DNA: TGTGCCAGCAGGGGGTCCAGGGAGGGCACTGAAGCTTTCTTT. Full variable domain (outside the CDR3, taken from reference TRBV7-3 and TRBJ1-1): GAGVSQTPSNKVTEKGKYVELRCDPISGHTALYWYRQSLGQGPEFLIYFQGTGAADDSGLPNDRFFAVRPEGSVSTLKIQRTERGDSAVYLCASRGSREGTEAFFGQGTRLTVV.

This clonotype was observed a single time. The genes are TRBV4-2 and TRBJ2-7; 10 bases align to TRBD1. The junction had 7 bases not matched to a gene; V was cut back by 3 bases and J by 5 bases. Per the germline V gene, CDR1 is LGHNA and CDR2 is YNFKEQ. The CDR3 is 15 residues long. In DNA, the CDR3 is TGTGCCAGCAGCCAGGGACAGGGGATCTACGACGAGCAGTACTTC. Amino acids: CASSQGQGIYDEQYF.

The chain couples TRBV12-3 or TRBV12-4 to TRBJ2-1, with D unclear. V dropped 3 bases and J dropped 4 bases, with 19 bases sitting between them. This CDR3 spans 17 amino acids. CDR3 nucleotides: TGTGCCAGCAGTTTTTGGCTAGTCAGGCCCGAATACAATGAGCAGTTCTTC. Translation gives CASSFWLVRPEYNEQFF.

This clonotype turned up a few times. This chain links TRBV20-1 with TRBJ2-7, with TRBD2 as a possible D gene (6 bases). V lost 0 bases and J 4 bases, leaving 16 bases between the germline ends. CDR1 and CDR2 (germline): DFQATT, SNEGSKA (reference sequence). This CDR3 is 15 amino acids long. CDR3: CSAREGIPGLYEQYF. The CDR3 bases are TGCAGTGCTAGAGAGGGGATTCCGGGACTGTACGAGCAGTACTTC.

This clonotype was detected ten times or more. J is TRBJ2-7 and V is TRBV5-1; TRBD2 might be the D (6 bases). V was cut by 0 bases and J by 4 bases, with 14 bases left in between. This CDR3 is built from 15 residues. Germline CDR1 is SGHRS and CDR2 is YFSETQ. Here the CDR3 DNA reads TGCGCCAGCAGCTTGGGATGGGACTGGGCTTACGAGCAGTACTTC. Its protein is CASSLGWDWAYEQYF.

This clonotype has a count of ten or more. V and J are TRBV12-3 or TRBV12-4 and TRBJ2-1; weak D call: TRBD1 (6 bases). The CDR3 runs to 13 residues. With 3 bases removed from V and 7 bases from J, the gap between germline ends came to 10 bases. The CDR3 DNA is TGTGCCAGCAGTTTTACAGGGATGAATGAGCAGTTCTTC. Protein product: CASSFTGMNEQFF.

A few counts support this clonotype. The V gene is TRBV18, the J gene TRBJ1-2; the D gene is possibly TRBD1 (6 bases). Trimming removed 0 bases from V and 6 bases from J, with 11 bases in between. This CDR3 is 14 amino acids long. Germline-derived CDR1 and CDR2 are KGHSH and LQKENI. The CDR3 nucleotides are TGTGCCAGCTCACCACCCTCGAGGGGGAATGGCTACACCTTC. This encodes CASSPPSRGNGYTF.

This clonotype occurred a few times. The CDR3 DNA reads TGTGCCAGCAGTTTAGGGGACAGGGGAACTAATGAAAAACTGTTTTTT. It is translated as CASSLGDRGTNEKLFF. J is TRBJ1-4 and V is TRBV12-3 or TRBV12-4, with 10 bases identical to TRBD1. V trimming: 1 base; J trimming: 1 base; junction bases outside the gene matches: 0. The CDR3 loop spans 16 amino acids.

The chain employs TRBV5-1 and TRBJ2-3, with 12 bases that match TRBD2. The junction had 5 bases not matched to a gene; V was cut back by 0 bases and J by 0 bases. The CDR3 totals 18 residues. Germline V gives CDR1 SGHRS, CDR2 YFSETQ. DNA for the CDR3: TGCGCCAGCAGCTTGGTAAGGACTAGCGGGACTAGCACAGATACGCAGTATTTT. Translating gives CASSLVRTSGTSTDTQYF.

V gene TRBV27 combines with J gene TRBJ1-1; D call uncertain. Germline values: CDR1 MNHEY, CDR2 SMNVEV (reference sequence). V lost 6 bases and J lost 0, with 11 bases in between. CDR3 size: 14 residues. The CDR3 region is CASSRKGMNTEAFF. CDR3 sequence (DNA): TGTGCCAGCAGCCGGAAGGGTATGAACACTGAAGCTTTCTTT.

J is TRBJ1-1 and V is TRBV29-1; 8 nucleotides line up with TRBD1. The ends lost 4 bases at V and 4 bases at J; junction bases unmatched: 5. The CDR3 has 13 amino acids. Germline lookup yields CDR1 SQVTM and CDR2 ANQGSEA. In DNA form, the CDR3 reads TGCAGCGTTGTTAGGACAGGGCCCACTGAAGCTTTCTTT. Amino acids: CSVVRTGPTEAFF.

This chain connects TRBV6-5 to TRBJ1-1; a possible D gene is TRBD1 (5 bases). This CDR3 is 15 amino acids long. V lost 2 bases and J 5 bases, leaving 15 bases between the germline ends. CDR1 and CDR2 (germline): MNHEY, SVGAGI. The CDR3: CASSYPSGGVTEAFF. Written as DNA, the CDR3 is TGTGCCAGCAGTTACCCCTCTGGGGGGGTGACTGAAGCTTTCTTT.

This clonotype was found a few times. The chain employs TRBV7-9 and TRBJ2-7; a possible D gene is TRBD1 (6 bases). V shed 5 bases and J shed 2 bases, with 16 bases lying between them. This CDR3 contains 15 residues. In germline, CDR1 is SEHNR, CDR2 FQNEAQ (reference sequence). CDR3 bases: TGTGCCAGCAGCATAGGATCGGACAGAGCCTACGAGCAGTACTTC. It encodes CASSIGSDRAYEQYF. The variable domain in full, with the rest retrieved from reference TRBV7-9 and TRBJ2-7, is DTGVSQNPRHKITKRGQNVTFRCDPISEHNRLYWYRQTLGQGPEFLTYFQNEAQLEKSRLLSDRFSAERPKGSFSTLEIQRTEQGDSAMYLCASSIGSDRAYEQYFGPGTRLTVT.

In its sample, this clonotype was seen many times. The CDR3 region is CASSFRLVETQYF. The CDR3 DNA sequence: TGTGCCAGCAGTTTCAGACTAGTAGAGACCCAGTACTTC. The rearrangement uses TRBV7-2 and TRBJ2-5, with a tentative D call TRBD2 (6 bases). Germline CDR1 is SGHTA and CDR2 is FQGNSA. Trimming removed 6 bases from V and 4 bases from J, with 12 bases in between. The CDR3 sequence is 13 residues long.

A few counts support this clonotype. This rearrangement joins TRBV7-2 to TRBJ2-7, with TRBD2 identical over 8 bases. The CDR3 runs 15 residues. The germline CDR1 and CDR2 sequences are SGHTA and FQGNSA. With 4 bases clipped from V and 2 bases from J, the junction kept 7 bases outside the gene matches. The CDR3 bases are TGTGCCAGCAGCTCACAGCGGGAGAAGACCTACGAGCAGTACTTC. It yields the protein CASSSQREKTYEQYF.

The V call is TRBV27, the J call TRBJ2-1; 7 bases map to TRBD1. The V segment lost 0 bases and the J segment 10 bases; nucleotides outside the gene matches: 6. Per germline, CDR1 MNHEY and CDR2 SMNVEV (reference sequence). The CDR3 contains 14 residues. The CDR3 loop reads CASSLSSRGPEQFF. CDR3 coding DNA: TGTGCCAGCAGTTTATCATCGAGGGGGCCCGAGCAGTTCTTC.

In this sample, this clonotype turned up a few times. The chain carries TRBV7-3 and TRBJ2-2; 13 nucleotides align to TRBD2. V shed 2 bases and J 8 bases; nucleotides not matched to a gene: 8. There are 17 residues in the CDR3. CDR1 and CDR2 from the germline V gene are SGHTA and FQGTGA. This CDR3 reads CASSLPSGLAGRGELFF. CDR3 nucleotides: TGTGCCAGCAGCTTACCATCGGGACTAGCGGGACGGGGGGAGCTGTTTTTT.

This clonotype was seen only a few times. The chain joins TRBV10-1 to TRBJ2-1, with unresolved D. In germline, CDR1 is WNHNN, CDR2 SYGVQD (reference sequence). This CDR3 is built from 14 residues. Trimming shortened V by 4 bases and J by 5 bases, and 12 bases separated the two germline ends. In DNA, the CDR3 is TGCGCCAGCAGTGGGCACCCTTACAACAATGAGCAGTTCTTC. Residues: CASSGHPYNNEQFF.

The gene calls are TRBV2 and TRBJ1-2, with 7 bases aligning to TRBD1. The germline CDR1 and CDR2 sequences are SNHLY and FYNNEI. The CDR3 is made up of 13 amino acids. J gave up 4 bases and V 6 bases, and 5 bases lay outside the gene matches. The CDR3 spells CASRATGSYGYTF. The CDR3 nucleotides read TGTGCCAGCAGAGCGACAGGGTCCTATGGCTACACCTTC.

In this sample, this clonotype turned up a few times. This chain uses TRBV3-1 with TRBJ2-5; D is undetermined. Germline CDR1 and CDR2: LGHDT and YNNKEL (reference sequence). V was shortened by 6 bases and J by 0 bases, with 11 bases between the two germline ends. This CDR3 is built from 14 residues. CDR3: CASSPRPDQETQYF. The CDR3 bases are TGTGCCAGCAGTCCCCGACCCGACCAAGAGACCCAGTACTTC.

The chain combines TRBV24-1 with TRBJ2-1; 9 nucleotides line up with TRBD2. J lost 4 bases, V lost 9 bases, and 3 bases had no gene match. The CDR3 runs 13 residues. The germline gives CDR1 KGHDR, CDR2 SFDVKD. DNA for the CDR3: TGTGCCACCGAAGCGGGAGGATACAATGAGCAGTTCTTC. Translation gives CATEAGGYNEQFF.

V usage is TRBV20-1 and J usage is TRBJ2-3; D is undetermined. V was cut by 0 bases and J by 5 bases, with 9 bases left in between. The CDR3 sequence is 13 residues long. CDR1 DFQATT and CDR2 SNEGSKA come from the germline V gene (reference sequence). DNA of the CDR3: TGCAGTGCTAGAGAGCTCCCGGGAGATACGCAGTATTTT. Translating gives CSARELPGDTQYF.